This record looks at one T cell receptor beta chain sequence and its context. Its antigen is currently unknown. Libraries were UMI-labeled 5' RACE TRB cDNA. TCRdb reworked the 5' RACE reads into one entry per CDR3 protein, no DNA. In total, the table holds more than 65,000 distinct CDR3 sequences. This specimen belongs to a study of CXCR3-negative and CXCR3-positive naive CD8 T cells. Sorting was done in triplicate for each CD8+ T cell subset (roughly 320,000 cells each). CD45RO-CCR7+CD27+CD95- marked naive CD8+ T cells. Study outcomes and limitations: Unlike memory cells, which differed, naive CXCR3-negative and CXCR3-positive cells had similar TRBV-TRBJ usage.

The germline gives CDR1 SGHRS, CDR2 YFSETQ. This CDR3 has 15 amino acids. Input material: naive CXCR3- CD8+ T cells from blood. The subset was: CD45RO-CCR7+CD27+CD95- naive CD8+ T cells lacking CXCR3 (TNR3-). This sequence originates from a human donor in good health. Some clones in this sample may be carry-over from other donors' samples. This sequence joins TRBV5-1 and TRBJ2-7. The CDR3 spells CASSLASGEAYEQYF.